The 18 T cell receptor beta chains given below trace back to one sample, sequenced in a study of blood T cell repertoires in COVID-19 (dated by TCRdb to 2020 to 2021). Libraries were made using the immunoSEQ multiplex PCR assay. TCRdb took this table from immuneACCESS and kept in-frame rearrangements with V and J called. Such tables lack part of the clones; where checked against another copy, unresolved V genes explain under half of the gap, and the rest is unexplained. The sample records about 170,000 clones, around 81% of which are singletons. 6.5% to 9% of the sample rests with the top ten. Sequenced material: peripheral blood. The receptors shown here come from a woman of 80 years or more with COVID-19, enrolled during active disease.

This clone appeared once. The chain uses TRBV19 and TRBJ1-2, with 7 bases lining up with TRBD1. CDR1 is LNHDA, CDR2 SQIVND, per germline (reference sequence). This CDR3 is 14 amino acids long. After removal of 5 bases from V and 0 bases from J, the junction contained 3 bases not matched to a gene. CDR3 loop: CASSATGTNYGYTF. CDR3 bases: TGTGCCAGTAGTGCGACAGGGACTAACTATGGCTACACCTTC.

The CDR3 DNA reads as TGTGCCACCAGGAAGGGGTCCGGTCAAAGCACAGATACGCAGTATTTT. Its protein is CATRKGSGQSTDTQYF. The V gene is TRBV10-3, the J gene TRBJ2-3; D may be TRBD1 (5 bases). V dropped 10 bases and J dropped 0 bases, with 20 bases sitting between them. CDR3 length: 16 residues. CDR1 and CDR2 (germline): ENHRY, SYGVKD.

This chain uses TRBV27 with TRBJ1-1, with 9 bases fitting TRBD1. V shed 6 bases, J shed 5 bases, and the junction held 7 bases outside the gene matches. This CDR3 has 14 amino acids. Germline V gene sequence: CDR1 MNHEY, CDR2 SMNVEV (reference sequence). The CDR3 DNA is TGTGCCAGCAGGCGACAGACAGGGGGAACTGAAGCTTTCTTT. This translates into CASRRQTGGTEAFF.

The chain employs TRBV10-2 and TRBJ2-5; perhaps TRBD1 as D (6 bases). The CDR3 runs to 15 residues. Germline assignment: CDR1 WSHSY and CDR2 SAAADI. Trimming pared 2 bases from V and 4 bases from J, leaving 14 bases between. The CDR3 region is CASSEGTGSRETQYF. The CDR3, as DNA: TGCGCCAGCAGTGAGGGCACAGGGAGTCGAGAGACCCAGTACTTC.

Written as DNA, the CDR3 is TGTGCCAGCAGCTTTTTTGCAGGGCGCCAGCATTTT. Encoded protein: CASSFFAGRQHF. The chain recombines TRBV5-6 with TRBJ1-5, with D possibly being TRBD1 (5 bases). The V gene's germline CDR1 is SGHDT and CDR2 YYEEEE. Trimming removed 2 bases from V and 12 bases from J, with 12 bases in between. CDR3 length: 12 amino acids.

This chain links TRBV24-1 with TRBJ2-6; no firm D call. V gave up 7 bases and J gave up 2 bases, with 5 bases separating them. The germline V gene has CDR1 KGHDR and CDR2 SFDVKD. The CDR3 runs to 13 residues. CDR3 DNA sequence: TGTGCCACCAGCCTACCTGGGGCCAACGTCCTGACTTTC. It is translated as CATSLPGANVLTF.

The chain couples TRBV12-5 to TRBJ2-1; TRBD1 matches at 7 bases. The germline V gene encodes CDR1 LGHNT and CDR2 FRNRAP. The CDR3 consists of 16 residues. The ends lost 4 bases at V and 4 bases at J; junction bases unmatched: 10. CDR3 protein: CASGYHAGTVYNEQFF. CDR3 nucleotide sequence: TGTGCTAGTGGTTACCATGCCGGGACAGTTTACAATGAGCAGTTCTTC. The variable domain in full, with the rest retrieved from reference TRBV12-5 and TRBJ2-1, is DARVTQTPRHKVTEMGQEVTMRCQPILGHNTVFWYRQTMMQGLELLAYFRNRAPLDDSGMPKDRFSAEMPDATLATLKIQPSEPRDSAVYFCASGYHAGTVYNEQFFGPGTRLTVL.

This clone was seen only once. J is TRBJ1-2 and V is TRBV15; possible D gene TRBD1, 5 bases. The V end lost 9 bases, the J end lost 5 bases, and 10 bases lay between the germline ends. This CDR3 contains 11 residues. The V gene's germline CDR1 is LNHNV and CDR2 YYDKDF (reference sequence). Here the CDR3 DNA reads TGTGCCACTGGGGCAGCATATGGCTACACCTTC. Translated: CATGAAYGYTF. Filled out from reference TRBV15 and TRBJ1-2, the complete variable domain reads DAMVIQNPRYQVTQFGKPVTLSCSQTLNHNVMYWYQQKSSQAPKLLFHYYDKDFNNEADTPDNFQSRRPNTSFCFLDIRSPGLGDTAMYLCATGAAYGYTFGSGTRLTVV.

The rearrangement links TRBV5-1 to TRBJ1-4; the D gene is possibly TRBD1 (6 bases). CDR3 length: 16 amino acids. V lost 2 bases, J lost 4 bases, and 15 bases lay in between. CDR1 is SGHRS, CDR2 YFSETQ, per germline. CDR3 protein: CASSLRGGEGNEKLFF. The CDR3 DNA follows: TGCGCCAGCAGCTTACGAGGGGGTGAGGGTAATGAAAAACTGTTTTTT. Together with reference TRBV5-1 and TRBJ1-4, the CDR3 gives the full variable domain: KAGVTQTPRYLIKTRGQQVTLSCSPISGHRSVSWYQQTPGQGLQFLFEYFSETQRNKGNFPGRFSGRQFSNSRSEMNVSTLELGDSALYLCASSLRGGEGNEKLFFGSGTQLSVL.

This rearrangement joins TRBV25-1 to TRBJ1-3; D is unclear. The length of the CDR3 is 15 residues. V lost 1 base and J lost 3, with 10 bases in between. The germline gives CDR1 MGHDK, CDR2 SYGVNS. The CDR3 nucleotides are TGTGCCAGCAGTGAATCGGGTGTGGTTGGAAACACCATATATTTT. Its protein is CASSESGVVGNTIYF.

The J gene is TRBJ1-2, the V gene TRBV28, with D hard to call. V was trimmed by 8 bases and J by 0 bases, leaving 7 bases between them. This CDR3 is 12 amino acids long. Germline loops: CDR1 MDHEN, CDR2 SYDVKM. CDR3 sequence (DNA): TGTGCCAGCGGGCAGACTAACTATGGCTACACCTTC. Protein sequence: CASGQTNYGYTF.

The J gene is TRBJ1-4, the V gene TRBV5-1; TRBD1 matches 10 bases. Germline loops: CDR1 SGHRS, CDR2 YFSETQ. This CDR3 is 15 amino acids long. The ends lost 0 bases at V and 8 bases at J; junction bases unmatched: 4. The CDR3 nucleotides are TGCGCCAGCAGCTTGGGACAGGGGGCGCCGGAAAAACTGTTTTTT. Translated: CASSLGQGAPEKLFF.

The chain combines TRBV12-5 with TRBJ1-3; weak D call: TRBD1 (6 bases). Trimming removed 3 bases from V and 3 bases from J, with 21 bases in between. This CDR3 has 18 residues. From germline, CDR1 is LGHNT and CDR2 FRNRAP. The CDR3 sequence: CASGLGVGGVRIGNTIYF. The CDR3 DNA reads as TGTGCTAGTGGTTTAGGAGTAGGGGGGGTCAGAATTGGAAACACCATATATTTT.

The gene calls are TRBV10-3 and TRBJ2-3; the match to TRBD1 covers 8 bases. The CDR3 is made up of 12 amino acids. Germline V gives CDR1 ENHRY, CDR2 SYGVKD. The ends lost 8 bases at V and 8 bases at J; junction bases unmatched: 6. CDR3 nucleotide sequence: TGTGCCATCCACGGACAGGGATTTACGCAGTATTTT. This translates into CAIHGQGFTQYF.

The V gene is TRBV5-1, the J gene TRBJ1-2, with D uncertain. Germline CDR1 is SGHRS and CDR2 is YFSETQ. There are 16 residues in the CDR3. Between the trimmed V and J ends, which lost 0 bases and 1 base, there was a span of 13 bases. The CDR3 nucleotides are TGCGCCAGCAGCTTGGCCGACACCACGTTTAACTATGGCTACACCTTC. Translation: CASSLADTTFNYGYTF.

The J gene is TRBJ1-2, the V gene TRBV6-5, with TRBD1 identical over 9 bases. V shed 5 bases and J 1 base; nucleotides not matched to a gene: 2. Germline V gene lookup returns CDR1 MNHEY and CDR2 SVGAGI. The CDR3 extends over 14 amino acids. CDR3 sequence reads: CASSRDRDNYGYTF. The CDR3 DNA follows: TGTGCCAGCAGTAGGGACAGGGATAACTATGGCTACACCTTC.

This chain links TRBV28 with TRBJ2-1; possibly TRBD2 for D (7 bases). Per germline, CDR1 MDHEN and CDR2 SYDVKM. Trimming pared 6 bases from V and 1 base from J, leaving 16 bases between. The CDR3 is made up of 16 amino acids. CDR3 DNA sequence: TGTGCCAGCAGAGGCGGGGGCGCCCCTTCCTACAATGAGCAGTTCTTC. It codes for CASRGGGAPSYNEQFF.

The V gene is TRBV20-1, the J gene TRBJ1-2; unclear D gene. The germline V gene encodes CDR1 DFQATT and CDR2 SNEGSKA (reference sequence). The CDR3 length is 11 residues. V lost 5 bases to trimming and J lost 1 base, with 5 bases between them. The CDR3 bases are TGCAGTGCTCCGTTTAACTATGGCTACACCTTC. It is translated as CSAPFNYGYTF.